This T cell receptor (beta chain) was recovered during a study of T cell repertoires and HLA-DP antigens (dated by TCRdb to 2016 to 2018). Study-level background: Using HeLa cells transduced to present allogeneic HLA-DP, the study set up an in vitro model of CD4+ T cell alloreactivity. One alloantigen differed from self by one peptide-binding groove amino acid, whereas the other differed by ten, modelling structurally similar versus dissimilar alloantigens. The three donors, two male and one female, ranged from the 18-to-29 to the 60-to-69 age band. The average DNA input was about 220 ng for sorted CD137+CD4+ samples versus roughly 1,100 ng for pre-culture CD4+ samples.

As to this clone: The antigen it binds to is not known. One base away there is no much larger clone; base qualities are not given.

Magnetic bead negative selection was used to isolate untouched CD4+ T cells from Ficoll-separated PBMC, with an average purity of about 98%. Untouched CD4+ T cells were isolated from Ficoll-separated PBMC with magnetic beads, reaching about 97.7% purity with negligible CD8+ contamination. Donors were a few healthy blood donors whose buffy coats supplied peripheral blood mononuclear cells. CMV seronegative status was shared by all three donors. Genomic DNA was extracted with the DNeasy Blood & Tissue Kit. For each subject, genomic DNA from sorted CD137+CD4+ cells and from pre-culture CD4+ baseline samples underwent TCRB sequencing. Summary of the overall study and its limitations: Sorted CD137+ cells showed similar clonality against both alloantigens (approximately 0.37), much higher than the clonality of pre-culture samples (roughly 0.04). Separate analysis of naive and memory CD4+ repertoires was not performed. Clones undetected before culture had an average cumulative frequency of around 40% against one allele versus approximately 54% against the other. Limitations included only three donors, a non-physiological HeLa antigen-presenting system, and the use of total CD4+ responder cells.

The immunoSEQ multiplex PCR, with forward primers for 54 TRBV segments and reverse primers for 13 TRBJ segments, was used to amplify TCRB CDR3 regions. Deep resolution, with a target of approximately 200,000 T cell genomes, was applied to the sequencing of pre-culture CD4+ samples. Sequencing of amplicons was performed on an Illumina HiSeq System, and 87 bp reads covering the CDR3 were generated. Turning to the authors' computational methods: PCR and sequencing errors in the reads were corrected, and CDR3 regions were defined by aligning to IMGT reference sequences. Synthetic template pools were used to estimate the numbers of templates and unique rearrangements. Clonality was calculated as 1 minus Pielou's evenness. Richness was estimated with the Daley-Smith estimator. Morisita's index served as the measure of repertoire overlap. Clones present in cultured samples but not detected in the pre-culture repertoire of the same donor were defined as low-abundance clones. TCRdb limited this immuneACCESS table to in-frame rearrangements with V and J called. A share of clones is missing; checked studies link under half to unresolved V genes, and the rest is unexplained. The V and J calls and the clone size are those of that table, but D and trimming were determined from the DNA. For this sample there are 75,000 to 90,000 clones; around 86% appear just once. Together, the top ten hold roughly 1.5% of the sample.

The sequenced sample consisted of CD4+ T cells from PBMCs. This TCR derives from a man aged 45-65 years in good health and CMV-seronegative.

The CDR3 here reads CASSEGGASQPQHF. The DNA sequence is given as TGTGCCAGCTCCGAGGGGGGGGCAAGTCAGCCCCAGCATTTT. The rearranged chain carries TRBV6-6 and TRBJ1-5; TRBD1 is a weak D gene call, 6 bases matching. Sequences MNHNY (CDR1) and SVGAGI (CDR2) are obtained from the germline V gene (reference sequence). V is cut by 8 bases and J by 6 bases, and the space between the germline ends is 17 bases. The CDR3, from cysteine to phenylalanine, totals 14 residues. The read is trimmed to its CDR3 DNA, 42 bases read in frame from base 1.